This TCR beta chain stems from a study of naive and memory T cell subsets. Study-wide findings and caveats: Between naive and memory subsets, TCR abundance power law exponents differed.

The CDR3 consists of 15 residues. J gave up 6 bases and V 3 bases, and 8 bases lay outside the gene matches. Germline V gives CDR1 DFQATT, CDR2 SNEGSKA (reference sequence). Both TRBC1 and TRBC2 were covered by a beta constant-region primer of two equimolar oligonucleotides. TCRdb processed the UMI-ligation and nested PCR reads anew with MiXCR; each CDR3 protein has one entry. The top ten clones hold about 0.14% of a sample with 130,000 to 150,000 distinct CDR3 sequences, approximately 17% of them seen once. This clonotype was seen a few times. What it binds is unknown. CD4+ T cell IFNgamma after overnight CMV lysate exposure gave donor CMV status. Four subsets defined by CD45RA and CD27 were sorted after CD3, CD4, CD8 and live/dead staining.

Sequences were obtained from naive CD4+ T cells from blood. The sequence came from a human donor in good health. This sequence joins TRBV20-1 and TRBJ2-1; 10 bases align to TRBD2. This CDR3 reads CSASWTSGFPNEQFF. The CDR3 DNA reads TGCAGTGCTAGCTGGACTAGCGGATTTCCCAATGAGCAGTTCTTC.